The 21 T cell receptor beta chains in this list originate from one sample, sequenced in a study of blood T cell repertoires in COVID-19. Clones were read by immunoSEQ multiplex PCR, and TCRdb kept only the in-frame ones, dropping some. The data hold 85,000 to 120,000 clones, with roughly nine tenths observed a single time. What was sequenced was peripheral blood. These receptors originate from a man in his fifties or sixties with active COVID-19.

On this clone: The junction differs from germline at one of its ends, possibly a read error. The J gene is TRBJ2-1, the V gene TRBV20-1; maybe TRBD2 (6 bases). Germline V gives CDR1 DFQATT, CDR2 SNEGSKA (reference sequence). The CDR3 length is 11 residues. DNA of the CDR3: TGCAGTGCTAGAGGGCCGCTAGCGCGTCTCTTC. Protein product: CSARGPLARLF.

J is TRBJ2-7 and V is TRBV6-5; 8 bases are shared with TRBD2. CDR1 and CDR2 (germline): MNHEY, SVGAGI. V shed 6 bases and J 4 bases; nucleotides not matched to a gene: 8. The CDR3 runs 14 residues. The DNA for the CDR3 is TGTGCCAGCAGACCGGGCGGGGGGCGGTACGAGCAGTACTTC. The encoded protein is CASRPGGGRYEQYF.

CDR3 sequence: CASSAQGGNEQFF. CDR3 sequence (DNA): TGTGCCAGCAGTGCTCAGGGGGGCAATGAGCAGTTCTTC. This chain uses TRBV2 with TRBJ2-1; perhaps TRBD1 as D (7 bases). There are 13 residues in the CDR3. CDR1 and CDR2 (germline): SNHLY, FYNNEI. The V end was cut by 4 bases, the J end by 6 bases, with 10 bases between.

The chain couples TRBV7-9 to TRBJ1-4; D is ambiguous. The CDR3 runs to 17 residues. Trimming left V 1 base short and J 7 bases short, with 19 bases between. Germline V gene sequence: CDR1 SEHNR, CDR2 FQNEAQ (reference sequence). The CDR3 loop is CASSLDRYGKLTEKLFF. For the CDR3, the DNA is TGTGCCAGCAGCTTAGACCGGTACGGGAAATTGACTGAAAAACTGTTTTTT.

V usage is TRBV7-2 and J usage is TRBJ1-3; a possible D gene is TRBD1 (5 bases). The V gene lost 2 bases and the J gene lost 4 bases, with 15 bases spanning the gap. Germline loops: CDR1 SGHTA, CDR2 FQGNSA. This CDR3 has 16 amino acids. The CDR3: CASSLTPGDSGNTIYF. The DNA for the CDR3 is TGTGCCAGCAGCTTAACCCCGGGGGACTCCGGAAACACCATATATTTT.

The genes are TRBV19 and TRBJ2-3; TRBD2 agrees at 13 bases. The CDR3 is 18 amino acids. V trimming: 6 bases; J trimming: 0 bases; junction bases outside the gene matches: 9. Germline V gene lookup returns CDR1 LNHDA and CDR2 SQIVND (reference sequence). The CDR3 DNA follows: TGTGCCAGTAGCCGGACTAGCGGGGGAGTTTCTAGCACAGATACGCAGTATTTT. It specifies CASSRTSGGVSSTDTQYF.

This chain links TRBV7-2 with TRBJ2-3; TRBD2 aligns across 7 bases. The V gene end was trimmed by 4 bases and the J gene end by 5 bases; junction bases not matched to a gene: 12. The V gene's germline CDR1 is SGHTA and CDR2 FQGNSA. This CDR3 spans 16 amino acids. CDR3 amino acids: CASSSRGGGSVDTQYF. The CDR3 bases are TGTGCCAGCAGCTCCCGTGGCGGGGGTTCGGTAGATACGCAGTATTTT.

The chain links TRBV7-2 to TRBJ1-1; no clear D gene. Trimming stripped 3 bases from V and 1 base from J, with 9 bases between. The CDR3 spans 14 residues. Germline CDR1 SGHTA, CDR2 FQGNSA. The CDR3 protein is CASSFKYSNTEAFF. The DNA of the CDR3 is TGTGCCAGCAGCTTCAAATACTCGAACACTGAAGCTTTCTTT.

V gene TRBV10-3 combines with J gene TRBJ2-7; TRBD1 agrees at 8 bases. Per the germline V gene, CDR1 is ENHRY and CDR2 is SYGVKD. The CDR3 totals 17 residues. The V and J ends lost 3 bases and 0 bases, in that order; junction bases with no gene match: 10. This CDR3 reads CAISDAFRDRLSYEQYF. Written as DNA, the CDR3 is TGTGCCATCAGTGACGCGTTCCGGGACAGGCTCTCCTACGAGCAGTACTTC.

The CDR3 DNA sequence: TGTGCCAGCAGCTTAGGACCCCGGGGGAGCGAGCAGTACTTC. It encodes CASSLGPRGSEQYF. V usage is TRBV7-4 and J usage is TRBJ2-7; a weak D match, TRBD2 (6 bases). Germline assignment: CDR1 SGHVT and CDR2 SQSDAQ. CDR3 size: 14 residues. The germline V and J ends were trimmed by 1 base and 6 bases, with 13 bases remaining between them. Full variable domain (outside the CDR3, taken from reference TRBV7-4 and TRBJ2-7): GAGVSQSPRYKVAKRGRDVALRCDSISGHVTLYWYRQTLGQGSEVLTYSQSDAQRDKSGRPSGRFSAERPERSVSTLKIQRTEQGDSAVYLCASSLGPRGSEQYFGPGTRLTVT.

The genes are TRBV5-1 and TRBJ1-5, with TRBD1 as a possible D gene (6 bases). V lost 1 base, J lost 4 bases, and 9 bases lay in between. The CDR3 is 14 residues long. The germline gives CDR1 SGHRS, CDR2 YFSETQ. CDR3 DNA: TGCGCCAGCAGCTTGTCAGGGGATAATCAGCCCCAGCATTTT. Translating it yields CASSLSGDNQPQHF.

The rearrangement uses TRBV14 and TRBJ2-1; D call uncertain. The CDR3 runs to 16 residues. Between the trimmed V and J ends, which lost 0 bases and 2 bases, there was a span of 11 bases. CDR1 is SGHDN and CDR2 is FVKESK in the germline V gene. The CDR3, as DNA: TGTGCCAGCAGCCAAGATCTCGCGCCGACCTACAATGAGCAGTTCTTC. Its protein is CASSQDLAPTYNEQFF.

V and J are TRBV11-2 and TRBJ1-3; D is ambiguous. Germline CDR1 is SGHAT and CDR2 is FQNNGV. Trimming took 2 bases from V and 4 from J, leaving 12 bases between them. CDR3 size: 15 residues. This CDR3 is CASSLSETTGNTIYF. The CDR3 bases are TGTGCCAGCAGCTTATCGGAGACGACCGGAAACACCATATATTTT.

The chain has TRBV29-1 and TRBJ1-2, with TRBD1 as a possible D gene (6 bases). This CDR3 region has 14 residues. The germline V gene encodes CDR1 SQVTM and CDR2 ANQGSEA. Trimming stripped 3 bases from V and 1 base from J, with 12 bases between. The DNA of the CDR3 is TGCAGCGTTGAGGGGGCAGGAGATAACTATGGCTACACCTTC. Translated, it gives CSVEGAGDNYGYTF.

The genes are TRBV19 and TRBJ1-3; D perhaps matches TRBD1 (5 bases). The CDR3 has 14 amino acids. The ends were cut back, 6 bases at V and 0 bases at J, with 9 bases in the middle. In germline, CDR1 is LNHDA, CDR2 SQIVND (reference sequence). The CDR3: CASSRDSSGNTIYF. The CDR3 DNA follows: TGTGCCAGTAGCAGGGATAGCTCTGGAAACACCATATATTTT.

This clone occurred a few times. V gene TRBV7-9 combines with J gene TRBJ2-7; 8 bases are a match to TRBD2. Per the germline V gene, CDR1 is SEHNR and CDR2 is FQNEAQ (reference sequence). This CDR3 comprises 13 residues. V shed 5 bases and J 7 bases; nucleotides not matched to a gene: 7. The CDR3 protein is CASSPREGGEQYF. In DNA form, the CDR3 reads TGTGCCAGCAGCCCCCGGGAGGGCGGGGAGCAGTACTTC.

The chain couples TRBV19 to TRBJ1-5; no definite D call. Germline CDR1 reads LNHDA; CDR2 reads SQIVND (reference sequence). The CDR3 is 17 residues long. V lost 3 bases and J lost 0, with 15 bases in between. CDR3 sequence: CASSMTPGQNSNQPQHF. CDR3 in DNA: TGTGCCAGTAGTATGACACCCGGCCAGAATAGCAATCAGCCCCAGCATTTT.

This clone was detected once. This CDR3 reads CASRQGSNYGYTF. DNA of the CDR3: TGTGCCAGCAGACAGGGTTCTAACTATGGCTACACCTTC. The rearrangement links TRBV6-5 to TRBJ1-2, with D perhaps matching TRBD1 (6 bases). Germline V gives CDR1 MNHEY, CDR2 SVGAGI. Between the trimmed V and J ends, which lost 6 bases and 0 bases, there was a span of 8 bases. This CDR3 has 13 residues.

The chain recombines TRBV10-3 with TRBJ1-1, with 12 bases that match TRBD1. Unmatched junction bases numbered 13, after V lost 7 bases and J lost 4 bases. The CDR3 contains 17 residues. Germline V CDR1 and CDR2: ENHRY, SYGVKD. The CDR3 here is CAINTGTGGAVGTEAFF. CDR3 coding DNA: TGTGCCATCAACACCGGGACAGGGGGCGCAGTGGGCACTGAAGCTTTCTTT.

The V call is TRBV27, the J call TRBJ1-4; D may be TRBD1 (6 bases). The V gene's germline CDR1 is MNHEY and CDR2 SMNVEV (reference sequence). CDR3 size: 14 residues. V was pared by 5 bases and J by 7 bases, with 14 bases between. This CDR3 is CASSQQGLGEKLFF. Here the CDR3 DNA reads TGTGCCAGCAGTCAACAGGGTCTTGGTGAAAAACTGTTTTTT.

This clone has only one observation. The chain is built from TRBV3-1 (or the pseudogene TRBV3-2) and TRBJ2-3, with 9 bases lining up with TRBD2. Germline lookup yields CDR1 LGHDT and CDR2 YNNKEL (reference sequence). The CDR3 has 15 amino acids. After removal of 2 bases from V and 1 base from J, the junction contained 1 base not matched to a gene. The CDR3 DNA follows: TGTGCCAGCAGCCAAATAGCGGGGGGCACAGATACGCAGTATTTT. This codes for CASSQIAGGTDTQYF.